The next 17 T cell receptor beta chains were all read from a single sample in a study of Ad26.COV2.S vaccination and SARS-CoV-2 variants. Specified treatment: around 19 received Ad26.COV2.S at low or high dose, single or two shots; several received placebo; per-sample allocation not given. The investigators took samples on day 63 after the first vaccine or placebo injection. The repertoire was sequenced with immunoSEQ multiplex PCR; TCRdb's copy has only in-frame clones and lacks some. The sample contains around 400,000 clones, 80% to 90% of which appear only once. The sequenced sample was peripheral blood, obtained in a trial of Ad26.COV2.S vaccine versus placebo. The receptors shown here come from a person between 18 and 59 years old who received the Ad26.COV2.S COVID-19 vaccine or a placebo.

CDR3 bases: TGTGCCAGCTCACCATTTAGCGGGAGCTCCTACGAGCAGTACTTC. Protein product: CASSPFSGSSYEQYF. The rearrangement links TRBV18 to TRBJ2-7; 9 positions match TRBD2. The V gene's germline CDR1 is KGHSH and CDR2 LQKENI. The junction had 2 bases not matched to a gene; V was cut back by 2 bases and J by 0 bases. The CDR3 loop spans 15 amino acids.

The chain has TRBV27 and TRBJ2-5; TRBD1 agrees at 8 bases. The ends lost 5 bases at V and 1 base at J; junction bases unmatched: 9. The germline CDR1 and CDR2 sequences are MNHEY and SMNVEV (reference sequence). This CDR3 comprises 16 residues. CDR3 protein: CASSPRTGIRQETQYF. The CDR3 DNA follows: TGTGCCAGCAGTCCCCGGACAGGGATTCGCCAAGAGACCCAGTACTTC.

This rearrangement joins TRBV6-5 to TRBJ2-1, with D maybe TRBD2 (6 bases). Per germline, CDR1 MNHEY and CDR2 SVGAGI. The CDR3 extends over 15 amino acids. The ends were cut back, 7 bases at V and 4 bases at J, with 17 bases in the middle. The CDR3: CASTLPTSGYNEQFF. CDR3 nucleotide sequence: TGTGCCAGCACCCTACCGACTAGTGGGTACAATGAGCAGTTCTTC.

The gene calls are TRBV5-1 and TRBJ1-1; the D is unclear. The germline gives CDR1 SGHRS, CDR2 YFSETQ. The length of the CDR3 is 13 residues. Trimming removed 4 bases from V and 2 bases from J, with 9 bases in between. The CDR3 nucleotides read TGCGCCAGCAGCCCTTGGGGTAACACTGAAGCTTTCTTT. Encoded protein: CASSPWGNTEAFF.

The rearrangement links TRBV27 to TRBJ1-1, with unresolved D. This CDR3 has 15 amino acids. Germline-derived CDR1 and CDR2 are MNHEY and SMNVEV (reference sequence). Trimming cost V 0 bases and J 0 bases, with 8 bases left between them. This CDR3 is CASSLSADMNTEAFF. CDR3 nucleotide sequence: TGTGCCAGCAGTTTATCTGCAGATATGAACACTGAAGCTTTCTTT.

V and J are TRBV7-2 and TRBJ1-1; D is undetermined. Trimming pared 7 bases from V and 8 bases from J, leaving 20 bases between. Per germline, CDR1 SGHTA and CDR2 FQGNSA. The CDR3 consists of 14 residues. DNA of the CDR3: TGTGCCAGCACCCCTCGGGCAGGAATGGTAGAAGCTTTCTTT. This encodes CASTPRAGMVEAFF.

V and J are TRBV3-1 (or the pseudogene TRBV3-2) and TRBJ1-1; TRBD1 agrees at 7 bases. Losses at the gene ends were 5 bases for V and 5 bases for J; bases not matched to a gene: 5. Germline CDR1 LGHDT, CDR2 YNNKEL (reference sequence). The CDR3 runs 13 residues. CDR3 nucleotide sequence: TGTGCCAGCAGCTTCTCGGACAGGACTGAAGCTTTCTTT. Protein sequence: CASSFSDRTEAFF.

The chain carries TRBV12-5 and TRBJ2-3, with unresolved D. Germline-derived CDR1 and CDR2 are LGHNT and FRNRAP. The CDR3 runs to 18 residues. V gave up 0 bases and J gave up 0 bases, with 16 bases separating them. CDR3 nucleotide sequence: TGTGCTAGTGGTTTGGTAAGAGACGGAGAGTATAGCACAGATACGCAGTATTTT. Residues: CASGLVRDGEYSTDTQYF.

This chain joins TRBV11-3 and TRBJ2-1; D is undetermined. The CDR3 has 14 amino acids. The germline V gene encodes CDR1 SGHNT and CDR2 YENEEA. Trimming took 5 bases from V and 4 from J, leaving 12 bases between them. For the CDR3, the DNA is TGTGCCAGCAGCCGAATGGGCCGTTACAATGAGCAGTTCTTC. This translates into CASSRMGRYNEQFF.

CDR3 nucleotides: TGTGCCAGCTCCCCCGACAACAATCAGCCCCAGCATTTT. It yields the protein CASSPDNNQPQHF. J is TRBJ1-5 and V is TRBV18; the D is unclear. Germline V gene lookup returns CDR1 KGHSH and CDR2 LQKENI. V was clipped by 6 bases and J by 3 bases, with 9 bases between them. The CDR3 is made up of 13 amino acids.

CDR3 amino acids: CASSTTWWDYGYTF. The CDR3 coding sequence is TGTGCCAGCAGCACTACCTGGTGGGACTATGGCTACACCTTC. The chain recombines TRBV5-5 with TRBJ1-2; D is uncertain. V lost 4 bases and J 3 bases, leaving 13 bases between the germline ends. CDR3 length: 14 amino acids. Germline lookup yields CDR1 SGHKS and CDR2 YYEKEE (reference sequence).

The chain combines TRBV24-1 with TRBJ1-2; 10 bases agree with TRBD1. CDR1 is KGHDR, CDR2 SFDVKD, per germline. The CDR3 runs 15 residues. The V and J ends lost 5 bases and 3 bases, in that order; junction bases with no gene match: 5. CDR3 sequence: CATSAPGQGHYGYTF. The CDR3 DNA reads TGTGCCACCAGTGCCCCGGGACAGGGGCACTATGGCTACACCTTC.

This rearrangement joins TRBV2 to TRBJ2-1; 9 bases fit TRBD2. This CDR3 has 15 residues. CDR1 is SNHLY and CDR2 is FYNNEI in the germline V gene. Germline trimming cut 6 bases from V and 2 bases from J; bases unmatched to any gene: 5. Here the CDR3 DNA reads TGTGCCAGCAGATACCTAGCGGGACCCTACAATGAGCAGTTCTTC. Its protein is CASRYLAGPYNEQFF.

V usage is TRBV5-4 and J usage is TRBJ2-7, with TRBD2 identical over 9 bases. Germline trimming cut 4 bases from V and 7 bases from J; bases unmatched to any gene: 9. From germline, CDR1 is SGHNT and CDR2 YYREEE (reference sequence). This CDR3 contains 14 residues. The chain's CDR3 is CASSASGRNGEQYF. CDR3 DNA: TGTGCCAGCAGCGCGAGCGGGAGGAATGGTGAGCAGTACTTC.

Only one count was recorded for this clone. V usage is TRBV19 and J usage is TRBJ1-5; D ambiguous. V gave up 6 bases and J gave up 4 bases, with 13 bases separating them. From germline, CDR1 is LNHDA and CDR2 SQIVND (reference sequence). This CDR3 is 14 amino acids long. The CDR3 DNA reads as TGTGCCAGTAGGAGGTGGGATCCTAATCAGCCCCAGCATTTT. Translated: CASRRWDPNQPQHF.

V is TRBV4-2 and J is TRBJ2-1, with 9 bases matching TRBD1. Germline-derived CDR1 and CDR2 are LGHNA and YNFKEQ. J lost 4 bases, V lost 2 bases, and 6 bases had no gene match. The CDR3 runs 16 residues. The CDR3 region has the DNA TGTGCCAGCAGCCAAACCGGGACAGGGTTATACAATGAGCAGTTCTTC. It codes for CASSQTGTGLYNEQFF.

The rearrangement uses TRBV27 and TRBJ1-1; D gene ambiguous. V lost 3 bases, J lost 5 bases, and 13 bases lay in between. CDR1 MNHEY and CDR2 SMNVEV come from the germline V gene (reference sequence). The CDR3 covers 14 residues. The DNA for the CDR3 is TGTGCCAGCAGTTTCCTTGACTCACGGACTGAAGCTTTCTTT. This encodes CASSFLDSRTEAFF.